One sample yielded the 9 T cell receptor beta chains listed below, sequenced in a study of T cells in Graves' hyperthyroidism and ophthalmopathy. The source material, RNA transcripts, was used to amplify TCR beta CDR3 regions. RT-PCR in the first round (using the HTBI primer set) targeted the TCR CDR3. TCRdb re-derived calls from the multiplex PCR reads in MiXCR, one entry per CDR3 protein. The table shows a few hundred thousand distinct CDR3 sequences, with 15% to 19% occurring only once. The sample consisted of blood. The receptors were gathered from a woman aged 30 to 39 with Graves' hyperthyroidism.

The sample holds many counts of this clonotype. The rearrangement joins TRBV2 to TRBJ2-3; no clear D. V was cut by 8 bases and J by 6 bases, with 18 bases left in between. This CDR3 has 14 amino acids. The germline CDR1 and CDR2 sequences are SNHLY and FYNNEI. The CDR3 DNA reads as TGTGCCAGCCTAAGGAGCTTTTCAGTGGATACGCAGTATTTT. Translating gives CASLRSFSVDTQYF.

The J gene is TRBJ2-1, the V gene TRBV6-9, with D possibly TRBD2 on 6 matching bases. This CDR3 spans 15 amino acids. Germline V lookup: CDR1 MNHGY, CDR2 SVAAGI. Deletions cut 4 bases from V and 7 bases from J, with 17 bases between. CDR3 protein: CASSSPGTGGNEQFF. CDR3 sequence (DNA): TGTGCCAGCAGTTCTCCCGGGACTGGGGGTAATGAGCAGTTCTTC.

This clonotype was detected ten times or more. The genes are TRBV12-3 or TRBV12-4 and TRBJ2-1, with 7 nucleotides matching TRBD1. The ends lost 3 bases at V and 8 bases at J; junction bases unmatched: 13. The CDR3 extends over 16 amino acids. Here the CDR3 reads CASSFDMRGRRDEQFF. The CDR3 nucleotides are TGTGCCAGCAGTTTCGACATGAGGGGGCGCAGAGATGAGCAGTTCTTC.

Ten or more counts support this clonotype. J is TRBJ2-1 and V is TRBV6-2 or TRBV6-3, with unresolved D. Trimming cost V 1 base and J 3 bases, with 4 bases left between them. Germline CDR1 and CDR2: MNHEY and SVGEGT. There are 13 residues in the CDR3. CDR3 nucleotide sequence: TGTGCCAGCAGTTACTTTGGCTACAATGAGCAGTTCTTC. Its protein product is CASSYFGYNEQFF.

This clonotype was detected ten times or more. The genes are TRBV9 and TRBJ2-1; a possible D gene is TRBD1 (5 bases). CDR3 length: 15 amino acids. The V gene lost 0 bases and the J gene lost 2 bases, with 9 bases spanning the gap. Germline lookup yields CDR1 SGDLS and CDR2 YYNGEE. CDR3 region: CASSVDRWPYNEQFF. The CDR3 nucleotides read TGTGCCAGCAGCGTAGACAGGTGGCCCTACAATGAGCAGTTCTTC.

The chain combines TRBV27 with TRBJ1-2; weak D call: TRBD1 (6 bases). Germline V gene data show CDR1 as MNHEY and CDR2 as SMNVEV (reference sequence). This CDR3 has 14 amino acids. Trimming pared 3 bases from V and 4 bases from J, leaving 12 bases between. CDR3 protein: CASSFRDTSYGYTF. CDR3 coding DNA: TGTGCCAGCAGTTTCCGGGACACCTCCTATGGCTACACCTTC.

The table lists this clonotype with many counts. The rearrangement links TRBV11-2 to TRBJ2-2; maybe TRBD1 (5 bases). Per germline, CDR1 SGHAT and CDR2 FQNNGV. This CDR3 region has 14 residues. V gave up 2 bases and J gave up 5 bases, with 9 bases separating them. CDR3 protein: CASSLNRRTGELFF. The CDR3 nucleotides read TGTGCCAGCAGCTTAAACAGGCGAACCGGGGAGCTGTTTTTT.

The V call is TRBV6-1, the J call TRBJ1-1; D remains unclear. CDR1 is MNHNS and CDR2 is SASEGT in the germline V gene. The V end was cut by 6 bases, the J end by 11 bases, with 16 bases between. This CDR3 comprises 12 residues. CDR3 loop: CASRLEGLRAFF. CDR3 DNA sequence: TGTGCCAGCAGGTTGGAGGGTCTGAGGGCTTTCTTT.

The rearrangement joins TRBV30 to TRBJ1-5; D remains unclear. V was pared by 2 bases and J by 9 bases, with 11 bases between. CDR3 length: 12 residues. Germline V gives CDR1 GTSNPN, CDR2 SVGIG (reference sequence). As DNA, the CDR3 is TGTGCCTGGAGTCCAGGACTGGGGCCCCAGCATTTT. Protein sequence: CAWSPGLGPQHF.